The 18 T cell receptor beta chains below all came from one sample that was sequenced in a study of T-cell reconstitution after alpha-beta-depleted transplantation in children. The TCRbeta library was prepared with unique molecular identifiers. One entry per CDR3 protein results from TCRdb running MiXCR on the PCR reads. The table lists hundreds of thousands of distinct CDR3 sequences, approximately 12% of them singletons, with about 2.6% in the top ten. Sample: PBMCs from the stem cell graft donor, taken from the stem cell graft. The receptors derive from a human donor who donated a stem cell graft to a child with acute lymphoblastic leukemia.

This clonotype was observed at least ten times. The chain is built from TRBV6-4 and TRBJ1-1; D not resolved. The germline gives CDR1 MRHNA, CDR2 SNTAGT. The CDR3 contains 13 residues. The V gene lost 2 bases and the J gene lost 4 bases, with 8 bases spanning the gap. CDR3 in DNA: TGTGCCAGCAGTGACAACGGAGGCACTGAAGCTTTCTTT. It is translated as CASSDNGGTEAFF.

This clonotype was picked up many times. The chain carries TRBV7-9 and TRBJ2-7; weak D call: TRBD1 (5 bases). Per the germline V gene, CDR1 is SEHNR and CDR2 is FQNEAQ (reference sequence). V was shortened by 4 bases and J by 2 bases, with 9 bases between the two germline ends. The length of the CDR3 is 13 residues. The DNA for the CDR3 is TGTGCCAGCAGCTGGGGCCAGGCCTACGAGCAGTACTTC. Amino acids: CASSWGQAYEQYF.

This clonotype was recorded at least ten times. This chain uses TRBV6-5 with TRBJ1-6, with D possibly TRBD1 on 6 matching bases. Germline V gene lookup returns CDR1 MNHEY and CDR2 SVGAGI. Trimming took 10 bases from V and 9 from J, leaving 10 bases between them. CDR3 length equals 11 residues. CDR3 residues: CATGQPSPLHF. The CDR3 DNA sequence: TGTGCCACCGGACAGCCTTCACCCCTCCACTTT.

J is TRBJ2-1 and V is TRBV20-1; a weak D match, TRBD1 (8 bases). V shed 3 bases and J shed 10 bases, with 22 bases lying between them. Germline CDR1 DFQATT, CDR2 SNEGSKA (reference sequence). The CDR3 runs 15 residues. CDR3 sequence (DNA): TGCAGTGCTAGTCTCTTGGACAGGGAGGGTGGGGAGCAGTTCTTC. Protein product: CSASLLDREGGEQFF.

V usage is TRBV20-1 and J usage is TRBJ2-1; maybe TRBD1 (6 bases). The CDR3 sequence is 13 residues long. Germline V lookup: CDR1 DFQATT, CDR2 SNEGSKA (reference sequence). V lost 1 base to trimming and J lost 6 bases, with 10 bases between them. DNA of the CDR3: TGCAGTGCTAGAGCAGGGGTAGGCAATGAGCAGTTCTTC. This translates into CSARAGVGNEQFF.

This clonotype was counted ten times or more. The chain carries TRBV5-1 and TRBJ2-1; 7 bases map to TRBD2. V lost 0 bases to trimming and J lost 4 bases; unmatched junction nucleotides: 7. CDR1 is SGHRS and CDR2 is YFSETQ in the germline V gene. This CDR3 is 16 amino acids long. As DNA, the CDR3 is TGCGCCAGCAGCTTGGCGGGGCTAGCGGCTTACAATGAGCAGTTCTTC. Encoded protein: CASSLAGLAAYNEQFF.

This clonotype has at least ten counts. The CDR3 sequence is CSAAPTSGGDTQYF. CDR3 sequence (DNA): TGCAGTGCTGCCCCCACTAGCGGGGGGGATACGCAGTATTTT. The rearrangement links TRBV20-1 to TRBJ2-3; the match to TRBD2 covers 12 bases. V was pared by 5 bases and J by 6 bases, with 6 bases of the junction left unmatched. The CDR3 sequence is 14 residues long. The germline V gene has CDR1 DFQATT and CDR2 SNEGSKA (reference sequence).

This clonotype was found a few times. This rearrangement joins TRBV12-3 or TRBV12-4 to TRBJ1-5, with D possibly being TRBD1 (5 bases). This CDR3 contains 16 residues. Trimming took off 5 bases at V and 0 bases at J, with 14 bases between the two ends. The chain's CDR3 is CASSLGQALSNQPQHF. The DNA for the CDR3 is TGTGCCAGCAGTCTGGGGCAGGCCCTTAGCAATCAGCCCCAGCATTTT.

Comment on this clonotype: With a much larger clone just one base away, this may be a read error. This chain links TRBV5-8 with TRBJ2-3, with 10 bases lining up with TRBD2. The CDR3 has 15 residues. Germline CDR1 reads SGHTS; CDR2 reads YDEGEE. V lost 4 bases and J lost 1; bases outside the gene matches: 3. Here the CDR3 DNA reads TGTGCCAGCAGCGGGACTAGCGTAGGCACAGATACGCAGTATTTT. It is translated as CASSGTSVGTDTQYF.

In its sample, this clonotype was seen many times. The CDR3 sequence: CASSLRRSATNYGYTF. CDR3 DNA sequence: TGTGCCAGCAGCTTACGTCGAAGCGCAACTAACTATGGCTACACCTTC. The chain uses TRBV7-9 and TRBJ1-2; D remains unclear. CDR3 length equals 16 residues. V shed 2 bases and J shed 0 bases, with 13 bases lying between them. Germline loops: CDR1 SEHNR, CDR2 FQNEAQ (reference sequence).

This clonotype showed up many times. This chain uses TRBV5-1 with TRBJ2-3; 9 positions match TRBD1. The CDR3 sequence is 16 residues long. Germline V gene lookup returns CDR1 SGHRS and CDR2 YFSETQ. Trimming removed 4 bases from V and 0 bases from J; junction bases left unmatched: 6. For the CDR3, the DNA is TGCGCCAGCAGCGACTCACAGGGGGCGAGCACAGATACGCAGTATTTT. As protein: CASSDSQGASTDTQYF.

This sequence joins TRBV10-3 and TRBJ2-2; D is unresolved. V gave up 4 bases and J gave up 2 bases, with 5 bases separating them. The CDR3 length is 13 residues. Germline CDR1 ENHRY, CDR2 SYGVKD. As DNA, the CDR3 is TGTGCCATCAGTGGACATAACACCGGGGAGCTGTTTTTT. Translating it yields CAISGHNTGELFF.

This clonotype was counted ten times or more. This rearrangement joins TRBV11-2 to TRBJ2-3, with TRBD1 identical over 11 bases. The CDR3 is 18 amino acids. CDR1 and CDR2 (germline): SGHAT, FQNNGV. Losses at the gene ends were 5 bases for V and 3 bases for J; bases not matched to a gene: 13. CDR3 amino acids: CASSPRDRGSFFTDTQYF. CDR3 DNA: TGTGCCAGCAGCCCAAGGGACAGGGGGTCTTTCTTTACAGATACGCAGTATTTT.

CDR3 loop: CATSRPRRDRAYEQYF. CDR3 in DNA: TGTGCCACCAGCAGACCACGCCGGGACAGGGCCTACGAGCAGTACTTC. V usage is TRBV15 and J usage is TRBJ2-7, with TRBD1 identical over 9 bases. CDR1 and CDR2 from the germline V gene are LNHNV and YYDKDF (reference sequence). J gave up 2 bases and V 2 bases, and 7 bases lay outside the gene matches. There are 16 residues in the CDR3.

This clonotype turned up a few times. This chain joins TRBV20-1 and TRBJ2-7; 7 nucleotides agree with TRBD2. The CDR3 is 17 amino acids. Germline loops: CDR1 DFQATT, CDR2 SNEGSKA (reference sequence). V lost 3 bases and J lost 2; bases outside the gene matches: 16. The CDR3 is CSASSSAGSGFTYEQYF. Written as DNA, the CDR3 is TGCAGTGCTAGTTCTTCGGCCGGTAGCGGGTTTACCTACGAGCAGTACTTC.

This clonotype occurred many times. The V gene is TRBV7-9, the J gene TRBJ2-1, with 7 bases aligning to TRBD2. The CDR3 spans 15 residues. V shed 3 bases and J 8 bases; nucleotides not matched to a gene: 10. Germline CDR1 SEHNR, CDR2 FQNEAQ (reference sequence). The CDR3 protein is CASSLGPGGFDEQFF. CDR3 DNA: TGTGCCAGCAGCTTGGGGCCGGGGGGATTCGATGAGCAGTTCTTC.

This clonotype has ten or more counts. This chain joins TRBV5-1 and TRBJ2-5; 13 bases align to TRBD2. The CDR3 is made up of 14 amino acids. Trimming removed 7 bases from V and 2 bases from J; junction bases left unmatched: 2. Germline V gives CDR1 SGHRS, CDR2 YFSETQ. The CDR3 sequence: CASAGLAGQETQYF. In DNA form, the CDR3 reads TGCGCCAGCGCGGGACTAGCGGGACAAGAGACCCAGTACTTC.

This clonotype has a count of ten or more. This chain links TRBV4-3 with TRBJ2-2; D not resolved. The CDR3 has 13 amino acids. The V and J ends lost 2 bases and 7 bases respectively, with 8 bases between them. In germline, CDR1 is LGHNA, CDR2 YSLEER. CDR3 DNA: TGCGCCAGCAGCCAAAAATACGGCGGGGAGCTGTTTTTT. This gives the protein CASSQKYGGELFF.